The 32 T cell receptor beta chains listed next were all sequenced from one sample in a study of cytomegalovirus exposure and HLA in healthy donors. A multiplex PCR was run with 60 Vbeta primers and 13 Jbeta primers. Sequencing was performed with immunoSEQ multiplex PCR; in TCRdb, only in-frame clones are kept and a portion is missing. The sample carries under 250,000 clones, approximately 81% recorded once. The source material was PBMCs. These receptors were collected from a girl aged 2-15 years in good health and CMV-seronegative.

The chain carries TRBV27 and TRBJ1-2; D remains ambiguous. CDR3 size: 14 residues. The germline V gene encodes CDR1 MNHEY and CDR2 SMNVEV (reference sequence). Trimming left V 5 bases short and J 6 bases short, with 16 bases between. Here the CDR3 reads CASSRRVGLNGYTF. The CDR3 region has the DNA TGTGCCAGCAGTCGGAGGGTGGGCCTTAATGGCTACACCTTC.

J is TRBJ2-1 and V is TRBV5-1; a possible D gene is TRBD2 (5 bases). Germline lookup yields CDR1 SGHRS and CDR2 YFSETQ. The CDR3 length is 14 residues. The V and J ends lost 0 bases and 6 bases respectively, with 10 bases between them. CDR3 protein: CASSLVTGLNEQFF. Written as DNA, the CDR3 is TGCGCCAGCAGCTTGGTAACCGGACTCAATGAGCAGTTCTTC. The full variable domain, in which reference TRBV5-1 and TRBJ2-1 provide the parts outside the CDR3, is KAGVTQTPRYLIKTRGQQVTLSCSPISGHRSVSWYQQTPGQGLQFLFEYFSETQRNKGNFPGRFSGRQFSNSRSEMNVSTLELGDSALYLCASSLVTGLNEQFFGPGTRLTVL.

This chain's CDR3 is CASSEIRGNQPQHF. CDR3 in DNA: TGTGCCAGCAGTGAGATCAGGGGGAATCAGCCCCAGCATTTT. The chain combines TRBV6-1 with TRBJ1-5; 7 bases map to TRBD1. Germline V CDR1 and CDR2: MNHNS, SASEGT. The CDR3 is 14 amino acids. The V gene end was trimmed by 3 bases and the J gene end by 4 bases; junction bases not matched to a gene: 3.

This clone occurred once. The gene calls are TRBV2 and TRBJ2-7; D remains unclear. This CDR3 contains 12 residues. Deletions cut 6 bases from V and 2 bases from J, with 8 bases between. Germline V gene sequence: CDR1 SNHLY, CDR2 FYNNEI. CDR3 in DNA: TGTGCCAGCAGCGACACCCCCTACGAGCAGTACTTC. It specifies CASSDTPYEQYF.

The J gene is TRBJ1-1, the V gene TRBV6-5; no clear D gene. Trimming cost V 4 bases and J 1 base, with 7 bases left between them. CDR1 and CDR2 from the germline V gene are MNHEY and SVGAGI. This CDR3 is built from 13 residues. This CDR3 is CASSFRGNTEAFF. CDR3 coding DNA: TGTGCCAGCAGTTTTCGGGGGAACACTGAAGCTTTCTTT.

For the CDR3, the DNA is TGTGCCAGCAGCCAAGGGCGGGGGGTAGATACGCAGTATTTT. Translation: CASSQGRGVDTQYF. This chain uses TRBV4-2 with TRBJ2-3; 8 nucleotides line up with TRBD2. CDR3 length: 14 amino acids. CDR1 and CDR2 from the germline V gene are LGHNA and YNFKEQ. V lost 1 base to trimming and J lost 5 bases; unmatched junction nucleotides: 2.

The CDR3 bases are TGTGCCAGCAGCTTCTGGGTTAGCGGCCTGGGGCAAGAGACCCAGTACTTC. Amino acids: CASSFWVSGLGQETQYF. This chain connects TRBV13 to TRBJ2-5; D perhaps matches TRBD2 (6 bases). Germline lookup yields CDR1 PRHDT and CDR2 FYEKMQ (reference sequence). The CDR3 is 17 residues long. V was pared by 3 bases and J by 2 bases, with 19 bases between.

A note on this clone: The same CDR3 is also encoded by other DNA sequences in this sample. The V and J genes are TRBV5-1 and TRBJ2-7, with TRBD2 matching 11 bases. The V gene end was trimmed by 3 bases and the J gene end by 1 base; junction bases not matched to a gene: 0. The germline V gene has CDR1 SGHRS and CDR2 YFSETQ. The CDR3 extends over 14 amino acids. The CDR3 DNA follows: TGCGCCAGCAGCTGGACTAGCGGGTCCTACGAGCAGTACTTC. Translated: CASSWTSGSYEQYF.

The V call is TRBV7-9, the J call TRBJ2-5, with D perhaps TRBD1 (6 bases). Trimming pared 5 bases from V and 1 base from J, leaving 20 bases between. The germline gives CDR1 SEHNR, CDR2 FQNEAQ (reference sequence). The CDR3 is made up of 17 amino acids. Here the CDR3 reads CASSLTKGVVFQETQYF. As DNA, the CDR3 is TGTGCCAGCAGCCTAACGAAGGGGGTGGTCTTCCAAGAGACCCAGTACTTC.

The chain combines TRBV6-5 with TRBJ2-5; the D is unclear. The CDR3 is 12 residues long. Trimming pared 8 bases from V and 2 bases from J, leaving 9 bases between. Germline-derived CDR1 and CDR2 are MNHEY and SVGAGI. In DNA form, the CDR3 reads TGTGCCAGCCGGGTTGGTCAAGAGACCCAGTACTTC. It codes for CASRVGQETQYF.

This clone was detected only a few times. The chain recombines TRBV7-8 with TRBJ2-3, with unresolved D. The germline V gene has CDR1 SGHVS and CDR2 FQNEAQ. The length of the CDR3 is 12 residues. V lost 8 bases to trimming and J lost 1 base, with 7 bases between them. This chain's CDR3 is CASSARTDTQYF. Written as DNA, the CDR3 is TGTGCCAGCTCAGCGCGCACAGATACGCAGTATTTT.

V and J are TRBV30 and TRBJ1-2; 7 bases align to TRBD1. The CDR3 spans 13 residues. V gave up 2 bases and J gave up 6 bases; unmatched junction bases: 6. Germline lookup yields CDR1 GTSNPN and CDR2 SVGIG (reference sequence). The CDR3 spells CAWSPTGVNGYTF. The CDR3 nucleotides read TGTGCCTGGAGTCCTACAGGGGTCAATGGCTACACCTTC.

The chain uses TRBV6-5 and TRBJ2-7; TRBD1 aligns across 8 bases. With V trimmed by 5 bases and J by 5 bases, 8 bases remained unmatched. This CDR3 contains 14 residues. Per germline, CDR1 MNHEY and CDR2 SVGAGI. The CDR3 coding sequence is TGTGCCAGCAGTACCAGGACAGGGTACGACGAGCAGTACTTC. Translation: CASSTRTGYDEQYF.

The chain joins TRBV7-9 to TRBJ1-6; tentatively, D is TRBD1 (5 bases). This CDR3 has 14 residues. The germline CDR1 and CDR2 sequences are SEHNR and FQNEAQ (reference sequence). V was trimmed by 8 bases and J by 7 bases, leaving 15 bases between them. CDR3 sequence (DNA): TGTGCCAGCGACTCCGAGACAGCGAATTCACCCCTCCACTTT. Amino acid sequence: CASDSETANSPLHF.

The CDR3 is CASRHRQGRTGELFF. CDR3 nucleotide sequence: TGTGCCAGCAGACACCGACAGGGTCGGACCGGGGAGCTGTTTTTT. J is TRBJ2-2 and V is TRBV28, with 7 nucleotides matching TRBD1. The trim removed 6 bases at V and 5 bases at J, leaving 9 bases unmatched. The CDR3 totals 15 residues. Germline CDR1 is MDHEN and CDR2 is SYDVKM.

In DNA form, the CDR3 reads TGTGCCTGGGTTCCAGGGGAAAAATACGAGCAGTACTTC. Its translation: CAWVPGEKYEQYF. V is TRBV30 and J is TRBJ2-5, with a possible D match to TRBD1 (6 bases). The J call may be faulty, since TRBJ2-7 better matches the DNA end. The length of the CDR3 is 13 residues. Germline V gene data show CDR1 as GTSNPN and CDR2 as SVGIG (reference sequence).

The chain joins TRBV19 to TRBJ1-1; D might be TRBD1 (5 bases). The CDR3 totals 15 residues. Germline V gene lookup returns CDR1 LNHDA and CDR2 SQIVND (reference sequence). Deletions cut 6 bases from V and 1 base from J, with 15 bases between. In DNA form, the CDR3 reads TGTGCCAGTAGCAAGGGGCCCCTTGGGAACACTGAAGCTTTCTTT. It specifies CASSKGPLGNTEAFF. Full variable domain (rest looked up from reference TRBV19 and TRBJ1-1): DGGITQSPKYLFRKEGQNVTLSCEQNLNHDAMYWYRQDPGQGLRLIYYSQIVNDFQKGDIAEGYSVSREKKESFPLTVTSAQKNPTAFYLCASSKGPLGNTEAFFGQGTRLTVV.

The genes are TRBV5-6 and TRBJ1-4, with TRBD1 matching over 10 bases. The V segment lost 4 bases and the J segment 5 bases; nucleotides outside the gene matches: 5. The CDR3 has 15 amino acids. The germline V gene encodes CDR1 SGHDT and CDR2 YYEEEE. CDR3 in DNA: TGTGCCAGCAGCAGGCCGGGACAGGGGAATGAAAAACTGTTTTTT. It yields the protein CASSRPGQGNEKLFF.

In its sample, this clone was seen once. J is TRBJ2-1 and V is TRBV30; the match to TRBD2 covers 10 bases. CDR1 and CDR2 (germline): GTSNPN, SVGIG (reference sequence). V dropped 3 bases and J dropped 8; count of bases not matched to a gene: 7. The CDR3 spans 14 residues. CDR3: CAWRASGRWDEQFF. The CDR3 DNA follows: TGTGCCTGGAGGGCTAGCGGGAGATGGGATGAGCAGTTCTTC.

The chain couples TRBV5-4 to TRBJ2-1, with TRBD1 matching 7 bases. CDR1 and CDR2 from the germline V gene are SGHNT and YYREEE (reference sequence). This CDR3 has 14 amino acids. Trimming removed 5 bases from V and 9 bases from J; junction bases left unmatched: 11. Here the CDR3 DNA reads TGTGCCAGCAGTTACAGGGGCCCGGCTCTTGAGCAGTTCTTC. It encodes CASSYRGPALEQFF.

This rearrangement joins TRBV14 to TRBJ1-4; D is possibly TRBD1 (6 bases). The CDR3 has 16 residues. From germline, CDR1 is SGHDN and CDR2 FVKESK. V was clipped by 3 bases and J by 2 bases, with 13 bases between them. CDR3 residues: CASSQHTGTTNEKLFF. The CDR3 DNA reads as TGTGCCAGCAGCCAGCATACAGGGACCACTAATGAAAAACTGTTTTTT.

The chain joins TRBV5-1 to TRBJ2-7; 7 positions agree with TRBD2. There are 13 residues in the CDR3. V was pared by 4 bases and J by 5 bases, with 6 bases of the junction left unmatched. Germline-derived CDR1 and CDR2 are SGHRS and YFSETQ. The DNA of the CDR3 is TGCGCCAGCAGCCCCGGGACTAACAACGAGCAGTACTTC. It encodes CASSPGTNNEQYF. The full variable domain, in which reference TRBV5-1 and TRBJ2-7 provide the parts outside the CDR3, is KAGVTQTPRYLIKTRGQQVTLSCSPISGHRSVSWYQQTPGQGLQFLFEYFSETQRNKGNFPGRFSGRQFSNSRSEMNVSTLELGDSALYLCASSPGTNNEQYFGPGTRLTVT.

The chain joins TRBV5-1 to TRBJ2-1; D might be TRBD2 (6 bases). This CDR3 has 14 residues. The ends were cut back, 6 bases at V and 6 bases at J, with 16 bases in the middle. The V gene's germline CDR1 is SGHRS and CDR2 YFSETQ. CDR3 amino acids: CASKGLPSGNEQFF. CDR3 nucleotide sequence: TGCGCCAGCAAAGGACTACCTTCGGGCAATGAGCAGTTCTTC.

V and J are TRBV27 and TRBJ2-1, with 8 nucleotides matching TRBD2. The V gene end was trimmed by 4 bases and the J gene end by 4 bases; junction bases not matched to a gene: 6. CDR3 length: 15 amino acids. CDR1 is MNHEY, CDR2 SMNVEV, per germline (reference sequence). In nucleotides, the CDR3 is TGTGCCAGCAGTTCCGTGGCGGGAGGATACAATGAGCAGTTCTTC. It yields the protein CASSSVAGGYNEQFF.

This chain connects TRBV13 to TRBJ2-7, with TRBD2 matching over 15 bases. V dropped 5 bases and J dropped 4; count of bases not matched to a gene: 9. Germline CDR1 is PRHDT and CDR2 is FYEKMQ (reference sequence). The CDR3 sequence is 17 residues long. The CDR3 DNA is TGTGCCAGCAGCGACCGGAAAGGGACTAGCGGGGGGTACGAGCAGTACTTC. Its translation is CASSDRKGTSGGYEQYF.

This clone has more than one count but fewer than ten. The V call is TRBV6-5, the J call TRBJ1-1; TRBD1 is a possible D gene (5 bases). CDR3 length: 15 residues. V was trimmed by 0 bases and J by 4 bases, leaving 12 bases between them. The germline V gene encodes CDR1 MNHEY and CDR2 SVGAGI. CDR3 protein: CASSYSQGRSTEAFF. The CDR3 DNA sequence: TGTGCCAGCAGTTACTCGCAGGGTAGAAGCACTGAAGCTTTCTTT.

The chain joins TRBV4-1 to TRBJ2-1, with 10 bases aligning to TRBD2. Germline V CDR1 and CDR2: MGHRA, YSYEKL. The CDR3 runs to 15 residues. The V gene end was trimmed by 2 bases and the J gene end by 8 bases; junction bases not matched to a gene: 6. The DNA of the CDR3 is TGCGCCAGCAGCCAACCACTAGCGGGAAGGGATGAGCAGTTCTTC. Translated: CASSQPLAGRDEQFF.

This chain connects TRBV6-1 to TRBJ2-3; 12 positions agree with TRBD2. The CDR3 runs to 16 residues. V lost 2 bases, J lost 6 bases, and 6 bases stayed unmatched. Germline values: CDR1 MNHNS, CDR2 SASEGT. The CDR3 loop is CASSEIRLAGDDTQYF. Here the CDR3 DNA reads TGTGCCAGCAGTGAAATTCGACTAGCGGGGGATGATACGCAGTATTTT.

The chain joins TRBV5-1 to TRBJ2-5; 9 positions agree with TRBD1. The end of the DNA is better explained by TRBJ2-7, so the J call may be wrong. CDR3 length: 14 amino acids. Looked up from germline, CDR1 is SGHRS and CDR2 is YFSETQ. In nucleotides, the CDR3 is TGCGCCAGCAGACCGGGACAGGGAGTCTACGAGCAGTACTTC. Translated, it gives CASRPGQGVYEQYF.

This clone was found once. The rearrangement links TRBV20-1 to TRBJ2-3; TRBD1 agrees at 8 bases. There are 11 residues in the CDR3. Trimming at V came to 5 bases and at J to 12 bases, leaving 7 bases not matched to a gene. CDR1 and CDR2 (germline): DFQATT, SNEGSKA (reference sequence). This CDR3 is CSAWTGRLQYF. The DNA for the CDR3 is TGCAGTGCTTGGACAGGGCGCCTCCAGTATTTT.

The CDR3 loop reads CASSRGDPPGTDTQYF. The CDR3 DNA reads as TGTGCCAGCAGCCGAGGCGATCCGCCTGGCACAGATACGCAGTATTTT. The V call is TRBV11-3, the J call TRBJ2-3; D gene ambiguous. Germline loops: CDR1 SGHNT, CDR2 YENEEA. The CDR3 spans 16 residues. V lost 5 bases to trimming and J lost 1 base, with 16 bases between them.

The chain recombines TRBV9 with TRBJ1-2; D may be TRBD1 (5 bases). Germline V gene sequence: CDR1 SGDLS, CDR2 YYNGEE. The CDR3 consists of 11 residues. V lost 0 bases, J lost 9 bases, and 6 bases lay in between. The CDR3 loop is CASSVGQRYTF. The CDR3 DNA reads TGTGCCAGCAGCGTAGGACAGCGCTACACCTTC.